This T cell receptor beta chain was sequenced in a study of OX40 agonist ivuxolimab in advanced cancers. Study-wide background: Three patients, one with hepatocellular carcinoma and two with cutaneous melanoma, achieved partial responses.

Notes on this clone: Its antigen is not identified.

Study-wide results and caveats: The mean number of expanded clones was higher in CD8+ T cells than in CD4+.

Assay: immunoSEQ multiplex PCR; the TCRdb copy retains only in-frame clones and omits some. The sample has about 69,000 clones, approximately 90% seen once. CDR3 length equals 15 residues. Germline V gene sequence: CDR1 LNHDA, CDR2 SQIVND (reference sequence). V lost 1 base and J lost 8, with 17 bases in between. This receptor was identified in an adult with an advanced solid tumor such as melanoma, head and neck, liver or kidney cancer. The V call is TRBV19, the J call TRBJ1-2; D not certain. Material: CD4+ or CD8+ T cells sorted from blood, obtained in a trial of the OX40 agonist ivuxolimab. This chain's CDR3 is CASSIVVNKVRGYTF. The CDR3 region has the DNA TGTGCCAGTAGTATAGTCGTCAACAAAGTTCGGGGCTACACCTTC.